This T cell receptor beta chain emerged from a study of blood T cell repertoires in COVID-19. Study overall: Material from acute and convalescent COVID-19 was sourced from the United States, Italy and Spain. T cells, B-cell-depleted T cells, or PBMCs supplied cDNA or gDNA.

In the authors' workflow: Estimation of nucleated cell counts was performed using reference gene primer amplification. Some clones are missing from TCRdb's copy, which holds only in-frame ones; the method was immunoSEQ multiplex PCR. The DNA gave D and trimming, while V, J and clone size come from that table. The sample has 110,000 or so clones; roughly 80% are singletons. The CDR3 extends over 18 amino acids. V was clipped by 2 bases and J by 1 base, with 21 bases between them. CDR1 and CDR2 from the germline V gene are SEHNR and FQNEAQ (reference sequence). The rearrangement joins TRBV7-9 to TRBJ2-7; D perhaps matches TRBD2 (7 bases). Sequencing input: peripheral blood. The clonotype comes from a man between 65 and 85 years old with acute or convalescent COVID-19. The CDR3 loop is CASSLIPRGGGGSYEQYF. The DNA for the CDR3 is TGTGCCAGCAGCTTAATCCCTCGTGGGGGCGGGGGTTCCTACGAGCAGTACTTC.